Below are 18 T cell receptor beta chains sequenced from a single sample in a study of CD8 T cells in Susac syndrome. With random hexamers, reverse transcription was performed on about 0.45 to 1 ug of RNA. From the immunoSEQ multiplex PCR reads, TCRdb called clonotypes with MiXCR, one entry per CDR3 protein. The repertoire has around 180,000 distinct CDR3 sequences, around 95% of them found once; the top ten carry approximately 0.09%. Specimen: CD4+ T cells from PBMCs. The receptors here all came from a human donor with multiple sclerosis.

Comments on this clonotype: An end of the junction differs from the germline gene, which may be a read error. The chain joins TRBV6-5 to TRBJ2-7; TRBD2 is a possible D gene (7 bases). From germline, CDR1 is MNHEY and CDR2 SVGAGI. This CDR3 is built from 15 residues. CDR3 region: CASSHSRGDNYEQYF. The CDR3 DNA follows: TGTGCCAGCAGTCACTCACGGGGGGACAACTACGAGCAGTACTTC.

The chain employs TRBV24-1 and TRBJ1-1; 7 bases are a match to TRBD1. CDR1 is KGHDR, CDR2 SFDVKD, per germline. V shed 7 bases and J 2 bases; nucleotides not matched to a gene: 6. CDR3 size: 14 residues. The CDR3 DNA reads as TGTGCCACCAGATCACAGGGGCGCAACACTGAAGCTTTCTTT. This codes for CATRSQGRNTEAFF.

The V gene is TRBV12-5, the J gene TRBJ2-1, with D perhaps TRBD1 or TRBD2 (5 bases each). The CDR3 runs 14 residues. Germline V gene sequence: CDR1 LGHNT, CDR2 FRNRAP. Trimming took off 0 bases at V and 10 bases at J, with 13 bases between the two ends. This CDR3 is CASGLVLGDREQFF. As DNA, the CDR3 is TGTGCTAGTGGTTTGGTACTGGGGGATCGGGAGCAGTTCTTC.

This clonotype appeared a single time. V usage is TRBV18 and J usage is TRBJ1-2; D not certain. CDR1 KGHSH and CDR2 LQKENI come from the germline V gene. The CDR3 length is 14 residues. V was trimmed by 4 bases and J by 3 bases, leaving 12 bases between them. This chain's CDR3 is CASSLRGDDYGYTF. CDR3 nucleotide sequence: TGTGCCAGCTCACTCCGAGGTGACGACTATGGCTACACCTTC.

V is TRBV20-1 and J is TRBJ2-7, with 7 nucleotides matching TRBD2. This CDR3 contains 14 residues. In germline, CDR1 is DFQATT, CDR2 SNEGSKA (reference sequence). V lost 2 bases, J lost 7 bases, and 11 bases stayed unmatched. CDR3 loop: CSARKVNGGREQYF. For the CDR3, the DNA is TGCAGTGCTAGAAAGGTTAACGGGGGGAGGGAGCAGTACTTC.

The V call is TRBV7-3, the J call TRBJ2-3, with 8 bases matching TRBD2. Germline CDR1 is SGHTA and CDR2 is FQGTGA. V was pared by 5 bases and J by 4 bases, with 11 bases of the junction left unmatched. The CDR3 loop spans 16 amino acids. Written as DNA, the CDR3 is TGTGCCAGCAGCCCTGGAAAGGCGGGGGGAGCAGATACGCAGTATTTT. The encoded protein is CASSPGKAGGADTQYF.

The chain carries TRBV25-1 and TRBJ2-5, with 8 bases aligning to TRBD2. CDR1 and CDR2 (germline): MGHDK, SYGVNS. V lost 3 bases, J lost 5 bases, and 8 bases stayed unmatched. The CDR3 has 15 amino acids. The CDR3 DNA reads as TGTGCCAGCAGTGATTCAGCGGGGGCGGGGGAGACCCAGTACTTC. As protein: CASSDSAGAGETQYF.

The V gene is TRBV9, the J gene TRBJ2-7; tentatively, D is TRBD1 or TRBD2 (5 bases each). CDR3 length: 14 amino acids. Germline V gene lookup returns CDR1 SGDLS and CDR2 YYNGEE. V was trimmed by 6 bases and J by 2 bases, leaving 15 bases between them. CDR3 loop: CASKARDLAYEQYF. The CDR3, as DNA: TGTGCCAGCAAGGCAAGGGACCTAGCCTACGAGCAGTACTTC.

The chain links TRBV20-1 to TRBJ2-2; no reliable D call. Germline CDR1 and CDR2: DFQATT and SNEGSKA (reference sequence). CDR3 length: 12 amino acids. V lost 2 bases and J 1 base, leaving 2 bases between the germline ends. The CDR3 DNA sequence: TGCAGTGCTAGATGGAACACCGGGGAGCTGTTTTTT. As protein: CSARWNTGELFF.

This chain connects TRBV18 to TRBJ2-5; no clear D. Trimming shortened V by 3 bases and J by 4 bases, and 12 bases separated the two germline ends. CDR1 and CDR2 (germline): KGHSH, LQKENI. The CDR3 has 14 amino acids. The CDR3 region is CASSPVLVTETQYF. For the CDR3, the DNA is TGTGCCAGCTCACCGGTGCTAGTTACAGAGACCCAGTACTTC.

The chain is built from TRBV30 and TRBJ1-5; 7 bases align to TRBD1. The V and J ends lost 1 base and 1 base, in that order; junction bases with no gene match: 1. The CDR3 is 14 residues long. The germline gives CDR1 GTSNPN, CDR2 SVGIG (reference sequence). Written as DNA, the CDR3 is TGTGCCTGGAGTGGGGGACAGAGCAATCAGCCCCAGCATTTT. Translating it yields CAWSGGQSNQPQHF.

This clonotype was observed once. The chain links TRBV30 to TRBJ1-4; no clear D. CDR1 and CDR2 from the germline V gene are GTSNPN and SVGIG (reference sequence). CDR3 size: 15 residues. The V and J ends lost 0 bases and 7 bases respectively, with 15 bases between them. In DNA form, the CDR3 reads TGTGCCTGGAGTGTACGGGCCTCAGGAGGTGAAAAACTGTTTTTT. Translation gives CAWSVRASGGEKLFF.

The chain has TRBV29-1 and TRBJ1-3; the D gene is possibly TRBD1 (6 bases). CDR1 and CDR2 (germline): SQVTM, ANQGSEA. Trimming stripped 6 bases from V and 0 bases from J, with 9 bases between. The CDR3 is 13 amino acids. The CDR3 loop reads CSVGQSSGNTIYF. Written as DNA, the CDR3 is TGCAGCGTAGGACAGAGCTCTGGAAACACCATATATTTT.

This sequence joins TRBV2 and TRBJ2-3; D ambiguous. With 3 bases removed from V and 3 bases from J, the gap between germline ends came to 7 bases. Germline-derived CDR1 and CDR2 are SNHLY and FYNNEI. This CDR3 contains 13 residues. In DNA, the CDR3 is TGTGCCAGCAGTGACCGGTGGACAGATACGCAGTATTTT. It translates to CASSDRWTDTQYF.

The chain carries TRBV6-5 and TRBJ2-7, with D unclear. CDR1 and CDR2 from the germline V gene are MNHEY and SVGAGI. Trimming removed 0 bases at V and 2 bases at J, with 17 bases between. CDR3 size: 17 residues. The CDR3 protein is CASSYSTLSIGTYEQYF. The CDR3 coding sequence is TGTGCCAGCAGTTACTCCACGCTCAGTATTGGTACCTACGAGCAGTACTTC.

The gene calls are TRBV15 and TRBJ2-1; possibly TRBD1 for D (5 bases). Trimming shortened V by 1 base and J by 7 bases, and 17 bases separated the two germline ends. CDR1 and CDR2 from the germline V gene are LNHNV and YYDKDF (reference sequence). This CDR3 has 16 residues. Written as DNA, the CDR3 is TGTGCCACCAGCAGAGTAGGGGCTGAAGTATGGAATGAGCAGTTCTTC. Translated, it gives CATSRVGAEVWNEQFF.

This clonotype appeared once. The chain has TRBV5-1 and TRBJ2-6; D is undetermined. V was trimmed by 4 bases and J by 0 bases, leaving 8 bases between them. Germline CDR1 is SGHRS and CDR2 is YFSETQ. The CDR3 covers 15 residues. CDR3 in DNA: TGCGCCAGCAGCCACCCTAGCTCTGGGGCCAACGTCCTGACTTTC. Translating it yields CASSHPSSGANVLTF.

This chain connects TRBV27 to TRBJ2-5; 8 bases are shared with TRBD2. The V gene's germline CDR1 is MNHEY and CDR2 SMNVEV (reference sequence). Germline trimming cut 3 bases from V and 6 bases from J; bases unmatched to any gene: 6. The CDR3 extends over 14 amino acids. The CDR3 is CASSFRGGAKTQYF. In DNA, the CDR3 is TGTGCCAGCAGTTTTCGGGGGGGCGCGAAGACCCAGTACTTC.